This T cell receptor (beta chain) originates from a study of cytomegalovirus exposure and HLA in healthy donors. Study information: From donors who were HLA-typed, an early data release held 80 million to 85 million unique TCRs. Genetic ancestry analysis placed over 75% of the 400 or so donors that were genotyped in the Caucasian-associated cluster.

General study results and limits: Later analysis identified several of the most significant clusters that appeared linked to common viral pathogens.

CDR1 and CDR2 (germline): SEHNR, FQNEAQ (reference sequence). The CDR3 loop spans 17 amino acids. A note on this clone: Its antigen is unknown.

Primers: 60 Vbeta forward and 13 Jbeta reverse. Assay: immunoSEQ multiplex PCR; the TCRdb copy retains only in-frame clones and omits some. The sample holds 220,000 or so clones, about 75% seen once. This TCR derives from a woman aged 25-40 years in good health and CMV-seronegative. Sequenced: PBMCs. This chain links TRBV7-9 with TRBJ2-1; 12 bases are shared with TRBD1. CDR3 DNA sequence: TGTTACAGCAGCACATATGCCGGGACAGGGGGCTTGAATGAGCAGTTCTTC. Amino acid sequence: CYSSTYAGTGGLNEQFF.